This is a list of T cell receptor beta chains from one sample in a study of cytomegalovirus exposure and HLA in healthy donors. The data were produced by immunoSEQ multiplex PCR, yet TCRdb's version contains in-frame clones alone and is incomplete. The sample shows fewer than 250,000 clones, roughly four fifths of them seen only once. Source material: PBMCs. The receptors derive from a woman in her 30s in good health and CMV-seropositive. Both conserved end residues are part of each CDR3. A D gene is named only where the DNA matches it firmly. Expanded clones are given a class, and other clones once, few, many or no size at all.

j_gene: TRBJ1-1; d_gene: NA; v_gene: TRBV28; abundance: NA; CDR3aa: CASRPTTGDTEAFF; CDR3nt: TGTGCCAGCAGGCCGACCACGGGAGACACTGAAGCTTTCTTT
j_gene: TRBJ2-7; d_gene: TRBD1; v_gene: TRBV7-2; abundance: once; CDR3aa: CASSYRGLDPYEQYF; CDR3nt: TGTGCCAGCAGCTACAGGGGGCTGGATCCCTACGAGCAGTACTTC
j_gene: TRBJ1-4; d_gene: NA; v_gene: TRBV28; abundance: NA; CDR3aa: CASSLRQVGEKLFF; CDR3nt: TGTGCCAGCAGTTTACGACAGGTCGGGGAAAAACTGTTTTTT
j_gene: TRBJ2-1; d_gene: TRBD2; v_gene: TRBV28; abundance: NA; CDR3aa: CASRLPGLAGDNEQFF; CDR3nt: TGTGCCAGCCGACTACCGGGACTAGCGGGAGACAATGAGCAGTTCTTC
j_gene: TRBJ1-1; d_gene: NA; v_gene: TRBV28; abundance: NA; CDR3aa: CASSSEAASNTEAFF; CDR3nt: TGTGCCAGCAGTTCGGAAGCGGCGTCGAACACTGAAGCTTTCTTT
j_gene: TRBJ2-5; d_gene: TRBD1; v_gene: TRBV25-1; abundance: once; CDR3aa: CASSIGQGQETQYF; CDR3nt: TGTGCCAGCAGCATAGGACAGGGTCAAGAGACCCAGTACTTC
j_gene: TRBJ2-3; d_gene: NA; v_gene: TRBV5-1; abundance: NA; CDR3aa: CASSLGGADTQYF; CDR3nt: TGCGCCAGCAGCTTAGGAGGAGCAGATACGCAGTATTTT
j_gene: TRBJ2-7; d_gene: TRBD1; v_gene: TRBV6-5; abundance: NA; CDR3aa: CASSYSGTGGYEQYF; CDR3nt: TGTGCCAGCAGTTACTCTGGGACAGGGGGTTACGAGCAGTACTTC
j_gene: TRBJ2-7; d_gene: NA; v_gene: TRBV6-5; abundance: NA; CDR3aa: CASSYAGYSEQYF; CDR3nt: TGTGCCAGCAGTTACGCCGGGTACTCGGAGCAGTACTTC
j_gene: TRBJ2-7; d_gene: TRBD1; v_gene: TRBV7-2; abundance: NA; CDR3aa: CASSLAQGTGYEQYF; CDR3nt: TGTGCCAGCAGCTTAGCCCAGGGGACAGGATACGAGCAGTACTTC
j_gene: TRBJ1-2; d_gene: TRBD1; v_gene: TRBV5-5; abundance: NA; CDR3aa: CASSLGQGPGNYGYTF; CDR3nt: TGTGCCAGCAGCTTGGGACAGGGGCCCGGGAACTATGGCTACACCTTC
j_gene: TRBJ2-1; d_gene: TRBD2; v_gene: TRBV5-1; abundance: NA; CDR3aa: CASSFGTSSYNEQFF; CDR3nt: TGCGCCAGCAGCTTCGGGACTAGCTCCTACAATGAGCAGTTCTTC
j_gene: TRBJ1-1; d_gene: TRBD1; v_gene: TRBV27; abundance: NA; CDR3aa: CASSLGTGGTEAFF; CDR3nt: TGTGCCAGCAGTCTCGGGACAGGGGGGACTGAAGCTTTCTTT